This T cell receptor beta chain came from a study of OX40 agonist ivuxolimab in advanced cancers. With 0 bases removed from V and 5 bases from J, the gap between germline ends came to 13 bases. Germline loops: CDR1 MNHEY, CDR2 SVGAGI. CDR3 length equals 16 residues. With regard to this clone: The antigen remains undetermined.

Overall study results and limits: The study found among the lowest clonal expansion in partial responders at 0.1-3.0 mg/kg.

Using immunoSEQ multiplex PCR, the repertoire was profiled, and TCRdb retains in-frame clones only, with some absent. This table has roughly 64,000 clones, around 85% appearing once. The chain employs TRBV6-5 and TRBJ1-4; tentative D call: TRBD1 (5 bases). Sequenced material: CD4+ or CD8+ T cells sorted from blood, taken in a trial of the OX40 agonist ivuxolimab. The sequence was collected from an adult with an advanced solid tumor such as melanoma, head and neck, liver or kidney cancer. The CDR3 reads CASSYSFWQGNEKLFF. The CDR3 coding sequence is TGTGCCAGCAGTTACTCGTTTTGGCAGGGAAATGAAAAACTGTTTTTT.